One sample yielded the 25 T cell receptor beta chains listed below, sequenced in a study of blood T cell repertoires in COVID-19. Assay: immunoSEQ multiplex PCR; the TCRdb copy retains only in-frame clones and omits some. The sample shows 300,000 to 400,000 clones, around 89% of them seen only once. Sequences were obtained from peripheral blood. The receptor set was obtained from a woman between 45 and 60 years old with active or convalescent COVID-19.

This clone was counted once. This chain uses TRBV29-1 with TRBJ2-2, with 8 bases lining up with TRBD1. The CDR3 totals 14 residues. The V gene end was trimmed by 4 bases and the J gene end by 6 bases; junction bases not matched to a gene: 7. Germline values: CDR1 SQVTM, CDR2 ANQGSEA. The CDR3 nucleotides read TGCAGCGTTGCTCGTGACAGGGGCGCCGGGGAGCTGTTTTTT. Its translation: CSVARDRGAGELFF.

In this sample, this clone turned up once. The CDR3 nucleotides read TGTGCCAGCAGCCCTACGAGGGGGCTGAGCAATCAGCCCCAGCATTTT. Translated: CASSPTRGLSNQPQHF. The chain carries TRBV21-1 and TRBJ1-5; the DNA was not compared with TRBD1, the D call given in the table. TRBV21-1 is a known pseudogene. This CDR3 has 16 amino acids.

The chain combines TRBV5-1 with TRBJ2-7; TRBD2 matches at 12 bases. The V gene's germline CDR1 is SGHRS and CDR2 YFSETQ. This CDR3 has 14 amino acids. The V segment lost 1 base and the J segment 5 bases; nucleotides outside the gene matches: 1. The CDR3 DNA is TGCGCCAGCAGCTTGACTAGCGGGAGGAACGAGCAGTACTTC. Translation gives CASSLTSGRNEQYF.

To note about this clone: One end of the junction fails to match germline, which may point to a read error. The chain is built from TRBV5-1 and TRBJ2-5; D may be TRBD1 (6 bases). The CDR3 runs to 12 residues. The germline CDR1 and CDR2 sequences are SGHRS and YFSETQ. The CDR3 DNA reads as TGCGCCAGCAGCTTGGAGGGGGACACCCTGGACTTC. It specifies CASSLEGDTLDF.

This chain joins TRBV18 and TRBJ2-7, with TRBD1 identical over 11 bases. Trimming took 6 bases from V and 5 from J; bases not matched to a gene: 9. This CDR3 contains 15 residues. The V gene's germline CDR1 is KGHSH and CDR2 LQKENI. The CDR3 coding sequence is TGTGCCAGCTCCCTGTTGGGGGACAGGGGGAACGAGCAGTACTTC. This gives the protein CASSLLGDRGNEQYF.

The chain joins TRBV5-8 to TRBJ1-1; D call uncertain. V shed 4 bases and J shed 3 bases, with 10 bases lying between them. The CDR3 contains 13 residues. Germline V CDR1 and CDR2: SGHTS, YDEGEE. DNA for the CDR3: TGTGCCAGCAGCCACTCTACCGACACTGAAGCTTTCTTT. This translates into CASSHSTDTEAFF.

The table lists this clone with a count of one. This chain joins TRBV6-2 or TRBV6-3 and TRBJ1-1; TRBD1 is a possible D gene (5 bases). Trimming cost V 2 bases and J 1 base, with 20 bases left between them. The length of the CDR3 is 18 residues. Per germline, CDR1 MNHEY and CDR2 SVGEGT. The CDR3 nucleotides are TGTGCCAGCAGTTACCCCTCTGGGCGGGGGGTGCCGAACACTGAAGCTTTCTTT. Its translation is CASSYPSGRGVPNTEAFF.

The V and J genes are TRBV9 and TRBJ2-3, with TRBD1 identical over 9 bases. Unmatched junction bases numbered 12, after V lost 1 base and J lost 6 bases. Germline assignment: CDR1 SGDLS and CDR2 YYNGEE. The CDR3 totals 17 residues. CDR3 sequence (DNA): TGTGCCAGCAGCGTATTTACAGGGGAAGGGACAGGGGATACGCAGTATTTT. This codes for CASSVFTGEGTGDTQYF.

This rearrangement joins TRBV7-9 to TRBJ1-1, with 8 bases identical to TRBD1. Trimming took 5 bases from V and 5 from J; bases not matched to a gene: 10. The V gene's germline CDR1 is SEHNR and CDR2 FQNEAQ (reference sequence). The CDR3 runs to 15 residues. In nucleotides, the CDR3 is TGTGCCAGCAGCGGCAGGGGGCGCGGGGGAACTGAAGCTTTCTTT. It translates to CASSGRGRGGTEAFF. The full variable domain, its missing parts supplied by reference TRBV7-9 and TRBJ1-1, is DTGVSQNPRHKITKRGQNVTFRCDPISEHNRLYWYRQTLGQGPEFLTYFQNEAQLEKSRLLSDRFSAERPKGSFSTLEIQRTEQGDSAMYLCASSGRGRGGTEAFFGQGTRLTVV.

The chain's CDR3 is CATRDSSQETQYF. CDR3 in DNA: TGTGCCACCCGGGACAGCAGCCAAGAGACCCAGTACTTC. The rearrangement joins TRBV10-3 to TRBJ2-5; 7 positions match TRBD1. V shed 10 bases and J 1 base; nucleotides not matched to a gene: 6. Germline V lookup: CDR1 ENHRY, CDR2 SYGVKD. CDR3 length equals 13 residues.

This chain connects TRBV9 to TRBJ1-2; 7 nucleotides agree with TRBD1. V was clipped by 7 bases and J by 7 bases; unmatched bases: 7. Germline loops: CDR1 SGDLS, CDR2 YYNGEE. This CDR3 is 12 amino acids long. The CDR3 region has the DNA TGTGCCAGCTCTACAGGGGTGTCTGGCTACACCTTC. Protein: CASSTGVSGYTF.

This chain connects TRBV6-1 to TRBJ1-4; 12 bases map to TRBD1. Germline CDR1 is MNHNS and CDR2 is SASEGT. V dropped 0 bases and J dropped 7; count of bases not matched to a gene: 3. CDR3 length: 16 amino acids. DNA for the CDR3: TGTGCCAGCAGTGAAGCCAAGGGACAGGGGGCTGAAAAACTGTTTTTT. Protein: CASSEAKGQGAEKLFF.

This chain uses TRBV7-2 with TRBJ1-1; D ambiguous. The germline CDR1 and CDR2 sequences are SGHTA and FQGNSA. V gave up 3 bases and J gave up 5 bases, with 10 bases separating them. The CDR3 has 13 amino acids. DNA for the CDR3: TGTGCCAGCAGCTTTGGGTTGAGGACTGAAGCTTTCTTT. Translation gives CASSFGLRTEAFF.

The rearrangement joins TRBV20-1 to TRBJ2-1, with 10 bases aligning to TRBD2. The germline gives CDR1 DFQATT, CDR2 SNEGSKA (reference sequence). The V and J ends lost 3 bases and 10 bases, in that order; junction bases with no gene match: 9. This CDR3 has 14 amino acids. DNA of the CDR3: TGCAGTGCTAGTTTACTAGCGGGATGGGGAGAGCAGTTCTTC. The encoded protein is CSASLLAGWGEQFF.

This rearrangement joins TRBV3-1 (or the pseudogene TRBV3-2) to TRBJ1-6; TRBD1 aligns across 12 bases. The CDR3 spans 19 residues. CDR1 and CDR2 (germline): LGHDT, YNNKEL (reference sequence). Trimming cost V 2 bases and J 7 bases; bases outside gene matches: 12. CDR3 region: CASSQWGQGARVGNSPLHF. The CDR3, as DNA: TGTGCCAGCAGCCAATGGGGACAGGGGGCTAGAGTGGGGAATTCACCCCTCCACTTT.

This clone was observed a single time. The chain couples TRBV27 to TRBJ1-5; a possible D gene is TRBD1 (5 bases). V was shortened by 6 bases and J by 0 bases, with 12 bases between the two germline ends. The CDR3 has 15 amino acids. Germline V gene sequence: CDR1 MNHEY, CDR2 SMNVEV (reference sequence). The DNA for the CDR3 is TGTGCCAGCAGCCACGGACAAAATAGCAATCAGCCCCAGCATTTT. Residues: CASSHGQNSNQPQHF.

The V and J genes are TRBV14 and TRBJ1-4, with D maybe TRBD1 (5 bases). Trimming removed 2 bases from V and 6 bases from J, with 10 bases in between. This CDR3 is 14 amino acids long. Germline V gene lookup returns CDR1 SGHDN and CDR2 FVKESK. The CDR3 DNA reads as TGTGCCAGCAGCCAAAAGGACACTTATGAAAAACTGTTTTTT. It is translated as CASSQKDTYEKLFF.

V gene TRBV9 combines with J gene TRBJ1-6; TRBD1 is a possible D gene (6 bases). Germline V CDR1 and CDR2: SGDLS, YYNGEE. This CDR3 is built from 18 residues. V shed 4 bases and J shed 4 bases, with 21 bases lying between them. CDR3 bases: TGTGCCAGCAGCACGGGTGGGGGCCAGGGTCTATATAATTCACCCCTCCACTTT. This codes for CASSTGGGQGLYNSPLHF.

The CDR3 region is CASSLGDRQGRPPQHF. The CDR3 nucleotides are TGTGCCAGCAGTCTTGGGGACCGACAGGGGAGGCCGCCCCAGCATTTT. This rearrangement joins TRBV28 to TRBJ1-5, with 8 bases aligning to TRBD1. Per the germline V gene, CDR1 is MDHEN and CDR2 is SYDVKM. This CDR3 comprises 16 residues. J was trimmed by 9 bases and V by 5 bases; bases with no gene match: 15.

This sequence joins TRBV9 and TRBJ2-5, with 11 nucleotides matching TRBD2. The length of the CDR3 is 16 residues. Germline assignment: CDR1 SGDLS and CDR2 YYNGEE. The junction had 11 bases not matched to a gene; V was cut back by 4 bases and J by 6 bases. The DNA of the CDR3 is TGTGCCAGCAGCCCAACTAGCGGGGGCTTCCGGAAGACCCAGTACTTC. It translates to CASSPTSGGFRKTQYF.

The chain is built from TRBV6-1 and TRBJ1-2, with 8 bases that match TRBD1. In germline, CDR1 is MNHNS, CDR2 SASEGT. V dropped 5 bases and J dropped 3; count of bases not matched to a gene: 11. The CDR3 has 16 amino acids. The CDR3 here is CASSKVPRGQDYGYTF. The CDR3 bases are TGTGCCAGCAGTAAAGTACCCAGGGGACAGGACTATGGCTACACCTTC.

The CDR3 protein is CATSRVKEVEQYF. The CDR3 DNA follows: TGTGCCACCAGCAGAGTAAAGGAGGTCGAGCAGTACTTC. J is TRBJ2-7 and V is TRBV15, with TRBD2 as a possible D gene (5 bases). Germline-derived CDR1 and CDR2 are LNHNV and YYDKDF (reference sequence). Trimming removed 1 base from V and 6 bases from J, with 10 bases in between. The CDR3 sequence is 13 residues long.

This clone was seen a single time. This chain joins TRBV19 and TRBJ2-1; 9 bases fit TRBD1. CDR1 and CDR2 (germline): LNHDA, SQIVND (reference sequence). The CDR3 loop spans 13 amino acids. Unmatched junction bases numbered 4, after V lost 8 bases and J lost 5 bases. The CDR3 bases are TGTGCCAGTCACGACAGGGGGGACAATGAGCAGTTCTTC. Translating it yields CASHDRGDNEQFF.

V and J are TRBV5-5 and TRBJ1-2; 10 nucleotides match TRBD1. Germline V CDR1 and CDR2: SGHKS, YYEKEE (reference sequence). V was clipped by 4 bases and J by 5 bases; unmatched bases: 8. The CDR3 runs to 15 residues. The CDR3, as DNA: TGTGCCAGCAGCCCAAGGACAGGGGGAGAGTATGGCTACACCTTC. It specifies CASSPRTGGEYGYTF. The full variable domain, rest sourced from reference TRBV5-5 and TRBJ1-2, is DAGVTQSPTHLIKTRGQQVTLRCSPISGHKSVSWYQQVLGQGPQFIFQYYEKEERGRGNFPDRFSARQFPNYSSELNVNALLLGDSALYLCASSPRTGGEYGYTFGSGTRLTVV.

The rearrangement links TRBV28 to TRBJ1-6; D call uncertain. The CDR3 sequence is 13 residues long. V was cut by 6 bases and J by 3 bases, with 6 bases left in between. Germline V gives CDR1 MDHEN, CDR2 SYDVKM. This chain's CDR3 is CASSSDYNSPLHF. The CDR3, as DNA: TGTGCCAGCAGCTCAGACTATAATTCACCCCTCCACTTT. Drawing the rest from reference TRBV28 and TRBJ1-6, the complete variable domain is DVKVTQSSRYLVKRTGEKVFLECVQDMDHENMFWYRQDPGLGLRLIYFSYDVKMKEKGDIPEGYSVSREKKERFSLILESASTNQTSMYLCASSSDYNSPLHFGNGTRLTVT.